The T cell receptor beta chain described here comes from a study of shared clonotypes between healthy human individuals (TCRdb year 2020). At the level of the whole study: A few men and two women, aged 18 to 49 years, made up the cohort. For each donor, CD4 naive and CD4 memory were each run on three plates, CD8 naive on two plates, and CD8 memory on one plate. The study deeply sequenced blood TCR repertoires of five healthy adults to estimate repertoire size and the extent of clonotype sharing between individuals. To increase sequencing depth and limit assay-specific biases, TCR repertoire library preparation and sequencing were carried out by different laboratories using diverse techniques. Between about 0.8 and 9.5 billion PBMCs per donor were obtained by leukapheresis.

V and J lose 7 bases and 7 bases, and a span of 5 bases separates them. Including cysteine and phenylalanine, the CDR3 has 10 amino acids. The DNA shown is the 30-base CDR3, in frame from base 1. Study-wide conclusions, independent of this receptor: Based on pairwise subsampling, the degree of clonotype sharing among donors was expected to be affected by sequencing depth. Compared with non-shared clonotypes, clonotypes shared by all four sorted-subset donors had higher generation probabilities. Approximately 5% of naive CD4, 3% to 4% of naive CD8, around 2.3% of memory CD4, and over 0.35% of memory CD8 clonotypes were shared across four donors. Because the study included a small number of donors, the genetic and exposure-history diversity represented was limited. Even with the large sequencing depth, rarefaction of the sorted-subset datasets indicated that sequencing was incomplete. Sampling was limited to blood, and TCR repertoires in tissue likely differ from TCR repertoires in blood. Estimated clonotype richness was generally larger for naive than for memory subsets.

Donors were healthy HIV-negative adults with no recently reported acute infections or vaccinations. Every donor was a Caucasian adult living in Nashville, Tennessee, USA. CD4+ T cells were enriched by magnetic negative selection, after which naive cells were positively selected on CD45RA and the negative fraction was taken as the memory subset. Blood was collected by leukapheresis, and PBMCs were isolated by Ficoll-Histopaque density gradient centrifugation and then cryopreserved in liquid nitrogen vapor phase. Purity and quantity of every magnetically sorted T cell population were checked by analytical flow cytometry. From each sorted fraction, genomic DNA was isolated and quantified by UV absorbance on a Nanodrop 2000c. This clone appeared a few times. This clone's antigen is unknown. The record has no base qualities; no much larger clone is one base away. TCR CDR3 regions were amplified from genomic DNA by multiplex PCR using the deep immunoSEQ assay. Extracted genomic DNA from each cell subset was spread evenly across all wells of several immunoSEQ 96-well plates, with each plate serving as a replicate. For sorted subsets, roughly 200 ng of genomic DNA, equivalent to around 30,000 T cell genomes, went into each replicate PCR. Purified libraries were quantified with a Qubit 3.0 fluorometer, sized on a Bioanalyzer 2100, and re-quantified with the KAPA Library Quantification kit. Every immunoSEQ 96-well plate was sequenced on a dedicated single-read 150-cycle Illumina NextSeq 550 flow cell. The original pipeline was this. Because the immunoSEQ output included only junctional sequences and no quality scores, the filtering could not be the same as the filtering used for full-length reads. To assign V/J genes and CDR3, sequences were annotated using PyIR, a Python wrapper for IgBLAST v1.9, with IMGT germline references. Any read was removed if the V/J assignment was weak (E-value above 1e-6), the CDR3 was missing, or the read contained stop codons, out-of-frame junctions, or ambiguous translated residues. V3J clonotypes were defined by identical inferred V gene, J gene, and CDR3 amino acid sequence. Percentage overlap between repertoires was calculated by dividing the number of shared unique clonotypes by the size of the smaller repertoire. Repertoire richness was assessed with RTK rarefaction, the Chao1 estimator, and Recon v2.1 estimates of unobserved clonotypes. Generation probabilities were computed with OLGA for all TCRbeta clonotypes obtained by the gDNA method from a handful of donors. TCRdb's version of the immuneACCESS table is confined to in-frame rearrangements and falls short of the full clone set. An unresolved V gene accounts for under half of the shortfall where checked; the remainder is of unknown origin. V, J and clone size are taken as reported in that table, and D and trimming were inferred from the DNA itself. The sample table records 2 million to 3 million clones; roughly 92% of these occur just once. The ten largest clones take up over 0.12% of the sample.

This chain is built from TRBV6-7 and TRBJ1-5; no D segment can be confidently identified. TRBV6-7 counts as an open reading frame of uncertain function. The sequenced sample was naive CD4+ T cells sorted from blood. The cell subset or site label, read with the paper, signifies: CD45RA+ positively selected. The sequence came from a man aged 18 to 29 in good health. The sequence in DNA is TGTGCCAGCATTCACCAGCCCCAGCATTTT. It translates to CASIHQPQHF.